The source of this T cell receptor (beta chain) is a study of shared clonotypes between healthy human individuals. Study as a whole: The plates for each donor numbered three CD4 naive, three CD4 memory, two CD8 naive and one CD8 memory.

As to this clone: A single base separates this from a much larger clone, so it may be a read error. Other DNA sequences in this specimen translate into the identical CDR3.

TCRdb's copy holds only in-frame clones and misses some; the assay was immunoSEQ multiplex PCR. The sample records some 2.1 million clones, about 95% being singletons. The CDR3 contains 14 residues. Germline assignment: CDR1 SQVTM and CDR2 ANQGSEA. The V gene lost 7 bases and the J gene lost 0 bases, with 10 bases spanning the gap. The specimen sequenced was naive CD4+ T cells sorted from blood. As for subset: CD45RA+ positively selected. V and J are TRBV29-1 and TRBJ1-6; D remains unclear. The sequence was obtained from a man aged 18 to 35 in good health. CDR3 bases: TGCAGCGCTAGGTTAGGCTCCTATAATTCACCCCTCCACTTT. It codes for CSARLGSYNSPLHF. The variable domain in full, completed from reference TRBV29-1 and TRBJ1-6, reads SAVISQKPSRDICQRGTSLTIQCQVDSQVTMMFWYRQQPGQSLTLIATANQGSEATYESGFVIDKFPISRPNLTFSTLTVSNMSPEDSSIYLCSARLGSYNSPLHFGNGTRLTVT.